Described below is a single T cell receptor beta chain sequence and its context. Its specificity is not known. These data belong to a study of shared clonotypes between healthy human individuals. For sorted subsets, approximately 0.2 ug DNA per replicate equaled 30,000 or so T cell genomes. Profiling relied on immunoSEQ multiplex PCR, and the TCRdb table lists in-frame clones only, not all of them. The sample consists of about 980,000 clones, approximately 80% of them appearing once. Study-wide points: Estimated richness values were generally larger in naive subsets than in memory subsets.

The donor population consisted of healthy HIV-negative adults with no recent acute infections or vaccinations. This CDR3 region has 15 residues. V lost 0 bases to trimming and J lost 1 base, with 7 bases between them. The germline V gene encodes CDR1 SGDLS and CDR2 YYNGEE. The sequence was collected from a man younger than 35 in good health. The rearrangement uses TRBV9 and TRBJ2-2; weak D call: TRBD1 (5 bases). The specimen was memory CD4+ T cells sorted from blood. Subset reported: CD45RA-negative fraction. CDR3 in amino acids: CASSVGTGNTGELFF. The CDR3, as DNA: TGTGCCAGCAGCGTAGGAACAGGGAACACCGGGGAGCTGTTTTTT.